These 28 T cell receptor beta chains came from one sample sequenced in a study of blood T cell repertoires in COVID-19. Method: immunoSEQ multiplex PCR; TCRdb's copy keeps in-frame clones and lacks some. Counted here are some 100,000 clones, over 75% occurring once; the ten biggest clones make up 5.5% to 6.5%. Sequences were obtained from peripheral blood. Every receptor here comes from a woman aged 55-70 years with acute or convalescent COVID-19.

The J gene is TRBJ2-1, the V gene TRBV10-2, with 11 bases matching TRBD2. Germline CDR1 WSHSY, CDR2 SAAADI. The junction had 7 bases not matched to a gene; V was cut back by 6 bases and J by 9 bases. This CDR3 is built from 14 residues. CDR3 in amino acids: CASRVTSGRPEQFF. The CDR3 region has the DNA TGCGCCAGCAGAGTTACTAGCGGGAGACCTGAGCAGTTCTTC.

The rearrangement uses TRBV19 and TRBJ2-5, with D uncertain. Trimming shortened V by 6 bases and J by 2 bases, and 10 bases separated the two germline ends. In germline, CDR1 is LNHDA, CDR2 SQIVND (reference sequence). This CDR3 is built from 13 residues. The DNA for the CDR3 is TGTGCCAGTAGCTCGAGCCAACAAGAGACCCAGTACTTC. It specifies CASSSSQQETQYF.

The chain joins TRBV6-5 to TRBJ1-2; a possible D gene is TRBD1 (5 bases). Germline lookup yields CDR1 MNHEY and CDR2 SVGAGI. The CDR3 is 14 amino acids. V lost 4 bases, J lost 4 bases, and 13 bases lay in between. CDR3 amino acids: CASSSVREGYGYTF. Written as DNA, the CDR3 is TGTGCCAGCAGTTCGGTCAGGGAGGGCTATGGCTACACCTTC.

This CDR3 is CASSQVGQSGSPLHF. In nucleotides, the CDR3 is TGTGCCAGCAGCCAGGTTGGGCAGAGCGGTTCACCCCTCCACTTT. The chain carries TRBV3-1 (or the pseudogene TRBV3-2) and TRBJ1-6; D call uncertain. The germline V gene encodes CDR1 LGHDT and CDR2 YNNKEL (reference sequence). This CDR3 has 15 residues. Deletions cut 3 bases from V and 9 bases from J, with 15 bases between.

The genes are TRBV2 and TRBJ2-1; 9 bases fit TRBD2. Trimming cost V 8 bases and J 4 bases; bases outside gene matches: 3. This CDR3 comprises 13 residues. Germline assignment: CDR1 SNHLY and CDR2 FYNNEI. Written as DNA, the CDR3 is TGTGCCAGCTTGACTAGCGGATACAATGAGCAGTTCTTC. Translated, it gives CASLTSGYNEQFF. Full variable domain (missing parts from reference TRBV2 and TRBJ2-1): EPEVTQTPSHQVTQMGQEVILRCVPISNHLYFYWYRQILGQKVEFLVSFYNNEISEKSEIFDDQFSVERPDGSNFTLKIRSTKLEDSAMYFCASLTSGYNEQFFGPGTRLTVL.

The rearrangement joins TRBV10-3 to TRBJ1-6; TRBD1 matches at 7 bases. CDR3 length equals 16 residues. CDR1 and CDR2 (germline): ENHRY, SYGVKD. V was pared by 0 bases and J by 9 bases, with 8 bases of the junction left unmatched. CDR3 region: CAISESSRGTSSPLHF. CDR3 DNA: TGTGCCATCAGTGAGTCATCCAGGGGGACAAGTTCACCCCTCCACTTT.

About this clone itself: This CDR3 is also generated by other DNA sequences in the sample. The rearrangement joins TRBV7-9 to TRBJ1-4; the D is unclear. The ends were cut back, 4 bases at V and 5 bases at J, with 5 bases in the middle. This CDR3 region has 12 residues. Germline V gene lookup returns CDR1 SEHNR and CDR2 FQNEAQ (reference sequence). DNA for the CDR3: TGTGCCAGCAGCTCCTTGAATGAAAAACTGTTTTTT. Translated: CASSSLNEKLFF.

CDR3 sequence reads: CAAGKTDSLGGETQYF. The DNA of the CDR3 is TGTGCCGCTGGGAAGACAGACTCCCTAGGGGGAGAGACCCAGTACTTC. The V call is TRBV24-1, the J call TRBJ2-5; the D gene is possibly TRBD1 (6 bases). V was trimmed by 12 bases and J by 4 bases, leaving 26 bases between them. This CDR3 region has 16 residues. CDR1 is KGHDR, CDR2 SFDVKD, per germline.

The chain combines TRBV18 with TRBJ2-5; weak D call: TRBD2 (6 bases). Germline V gives CDR1 KGHSH, CDR2 LQKENI. CDR3 length equals 15 residues. Deletions cut 6 bases from V and 1 base from J, with 15 bases between. CDR3 sequence: CASSQDGTPQETQYF. In DNA form, the CDR3 reads TGTGCCAGCTCCCAGGACGGGACTCCCCAAGAGACCCAGTACTTC.

DNA for the CDR3: TGTGCCAGTACAGGGGTGATGAACACTGAAGCTTTCTTT. The encoded protein is CASTGVMNTEAFF. The chain joins TRBV6-5 to TRBJ1-1, with 7 bases fitting TRBD1. V lost 9 bases, J lost 0 bases, and 4 bases stayed unmatched. The CDR3 length is 13 residues. Germline V gene lookup returns CDR1 MNHEY and CDR2 SVGAGI.

The rearrangement links TRBV28 to TRBJ1-5, with TRBD1 as a possible D gene (5 bases). The V end lost 7 bases, the J end lost 2 bases, and 15 bases lay between the germline ends. In germline, CDR1 is MDHEN, CDR2 SYDVKM. The CDR3 contains 15 residues. The CDR3 loop is CASTQRTGGNQPQHF. The DNA for the CDR3 is TGTGCCAGCACCCAACGGACGGGGGGCAATCAGCCCCAGCATTTT.

V and J are TRBV12-5 and TRBJ1-2; the D gene is possibly TRBD1 (6 bases). CDR1 and CDR2 (germline): LGHNT, FRNRAP. The CDR3 extends over 14 amino acids. Trimming shortened V by 1 base and J by 5 bases, and 11 bases separated the two germline ends. The CDR3 here is CASGLADRIYGYTF. The CDR3 DNA sequence: TGTGCTAGTGGTTTGGCCGACAGGATTTATGGCTACACCTTC.

The CDR3 coding sequence is TGCGCCAGCAGCTTGGAACGCGGGAGGGGGTCCTACGAGCAGTACTTC. This translates into CASSLERGRGSYEQYF. The chain has TRBV5-1 and TRBJ2-7; 9 bases align to TRBD2. Losses at the gene ends were 0 bases for V and 1 base for J; bases not matched to a gene: 5. The V gene's germline CDR1 is SGHRS and CDR2 YFSETQ. The CDR3 loop spans 16 amino acids.

The chain uses TRBV9 and TRBJ2-1, with D possibly being TRBD2 (5 bases). The CDR3 runs 16 residues. V lost 0 bases and J 2 bases, leaving 12 bases between the germline ends. Per the germline V gene, CDR1 is SGDLS and CDR2 is YYNGEE. The CDR3 DNA follows: TGTGCCAGCAGCGTAGCCTCACGGGAAACCTACAATGAGCAGTTCTTC. Protein sequence: CASSVASRETYNEQFF.

V is TRBV6-5 and J is TRBJ2-1, with TRBD2 identical over 7 bases. V lost 6 bases to trimming and J lost 4 bases; unmatched junction nucleotides: 6. This CDR3 comprises 14 residues. Germline values: CDR1 MNHEY, CDR2 SVGAGI. The CDR3 sequence is CASRGDYLYNEQFF. For the CDR3, the DNA is TGTGCCAGCAGGGGGGACTACCTTTACAATGAGCAGTTCTTC.

The chain has TRBV4-1 and TRBJ2-7; D gene ambiguous. The CDR3 loop spans 15 amino acids. The germline V and J ends were trimmed by 0 bases and 1 base, with 10 bases remaining between them. Germline values: CDR1 MGHRA, CDR2 YSYEKL. This chain's CDR3 is CASSQDHPNSYEQYF. CDR3 DNA: TGCGCCAGCAGCCAAGATCATCCAAATTCCTACGAGCAGTACTTC.

The rearrangement joins TRBV29-1 to TRBJ2-3, with D possibly being TRBD2 (6 bases). The ends were cut back, 0 bases at V and 4 bases at J, with 20 bases in the middle. The germline CDR1 and CDR2 sequences are SQVTM and ANQGSEA. The CDR3 sequence is 17 residues long. CDR3 coding DNA: TGCAGCGTTGAAGATTTGGCCGGGGGAGCAGGGCCAGATACGCAGTATTTT. Its translation is CSVEDLAGGAGPDTQYF.

The rearrangement links TRBV14 to TRBJ2-2; D perhaps matches TRBD2 (6 bases). This CDR3 region has 15 residues. V lost 2 bases and J 4 bases, leaving 11 bases between the germline ends. Germline V gene lookup returns CDR1 SGHDN and CDR2 FVKESK. CDR3 sequence: CASSQILSGTGELFF. The DNA for the CDR3 is TGTGCCAGCAGCCAAATTCTTAGCGGCACCGGGGAGCTGTTTTTT.

CDR3 sequence (DNA): TGTGCCAGCAGCGTAGGGCAGAGGACAGATACGCAGTATTTT. Protein product: CASSVGQRTDTQYF. The chain links TRBV9 to TRBJ2-3; the D is unclear. This CDR3 has 14 amino acids. V lost 0 bases to trimming and J lost 3 bases, with 8 bases between them. The germline CDR1 and CDR2 sequences are SGDLS and YYNGEE. Using reference TRBV9 and TRBJ2-3 for the parts outside the CDR3, the full variable domain is DSGVTQTPKHLITATGQRVTLRCSPRSGDLSVYWYQQSLDQGLQFLIQYYNGEERAKGNILERFSAQQFPDLHSELNLSSLELGDSALYFCASSVGQRTDTQYFGPGTRLTVL.

V usage is TRBV19 and J usage is TRBJ2-3; unclear D gene. The CDR3 contains 12 residues. CDR1 and CDR2 from the germline V gene are LNHDA and SQIVND (reference sequence). With 8 bases removed from V and 2 bases from J, the gap between germline ends came to 8 bases. In nucleotides, the CDR3 is TGTGCCAGTCGGTCCGTCACAGATACGCAGTATTTT. This gives the protein CASRSVTDTQYF.

The chain couples TRBV5-1 to TRBJ1-4; D possibly corresponds to TRBD1 (6 bases). The V and J ends lost 0 bases and 0 bases respectively, with 9 bases between them. Germline assignment: CDR1 SGHRS and CDR2 YFSETQ. The CDR3 covers 16 residues. DNA of the CDR3: TGCGCCAGCAGCTTGGAGGCAGGGGCAACTAATGAAAAACTGTTTTTT. Residues: CASSLEAGATNEKLFF.

The chain is built from TRBV5-1 and TRBJ2-2; D unresolved. Germline V gene data show CDR1 as SGHRS and CDR2 as YFSETQ. The CDR3 extends over 14 amino acids. The ends were cut back, 0 bases at V and 6 bases at J, with 9 bases in the middle. Here the CDR3 reads CASSLDPGPGELFF. CDR3 DNA: TGCGCCAGCAGCTTGGACCCAGGTCCCGGGGAGCTGTTTTTT.

V and J are TRBV3-1 (or the pseudogene TRBV3-2) and TRBJ2-1; TRBD2 matches at 9 bases. CDR3 size: 14 residues. CDR1 and CDR2 (germline): LGHDT, YNNKEL (reference sequence). With 4 bases clipped from V and 8 bases from J, the junction kept 6 bases outside the gene matches. In nucleotides, the CDR3 is TGTGCCAGCAGCCGACTAGCGGAGGGCGATGAGCAGTTCTTC. Translated, it gives CASSRLAEGDEQFF.

This clone was observed once. CDR3 nucleotides: TGTGCCAGCAGTTACTTTCAGGGGACTACCTATGGCTACACCTTC. Protein: CASSYFQGTTYGYTF. The chain is built from TRBV6-5 and TRBJ1-2, with D possibly matching TRBD1 (6 bases). The CDR3 has 15 residues. Trimming shortened V by 1 base and J by 4 bases, and 13 bases separated the two germline ends. CDR1 is MNHEY, CDR2 SVGAGI, per germline.

CDR3 loop: CASKRSGDTEAFF. The CDR3 nucleotides read TGTGCCAGCAAGAGGTCGGGGGACACTGAAGCTTTCTTT. The gene calls are TRBV12-3 or TRBV12-4 and TRBJ1-1; the D gene is possibly TRBD1 (5 bases). Trimming pared 7 bases from V and 3 bases from J, leaving 12 bases between. The CDR3 covers 13 residues.

The rearrangement uses TRBV28 and TRBJ1-5; TRBD1 matches at 12 bases. The CDR3 runs to 17 residues. The J segment lost 2 bases and the V segment lost 6 bases, leaving 8 bases of the junction unmatched. Germline V lookup: CDR1 MDHEN, CDR2 SYDVKM. The CDR3 spells CASRWGQGASRNQPQHF. The CDR3 DNA is TGTGCCAGCAGGTGGGGACAGGGGGCTTCACGCAATCAGCCCCAGCATTTT.

The CDR3 reads CASSQETGALGYTF. The CDR3 DNA sequence: TGTGCCAGCAGCCAAGAAACAGGGGCCTTGGGCTACACCTTC. The V gene is TRBV14, the J gene TRBJ1-2; TRBD1 aligns across 7 bases. Germline CDR1 SGHDN, CDR2 FVKESK. J was trimmed by 8 bases and V by 0 bases; bases with no gene match: 6. CDR3 length: 14 residues.

The chain uses TRBV3-1 (or the pseudogene TRBV3-2) and TRBJ2-1, with TRBD2 matching 14 bases. This CDR3 has 16 residues. V lost 3 bases to trimming and J lost 10 bases; unmatched junction nucleotides: 8. The germline V gene has CDR1 LGHDT and CDR2 YNNKEL (reference sequence). The CDR3 sequence: CASSQETSGRAEEQFF. The CDR3 coding sequence is TGTGCCAGCAGCCAGGAGACTAGCGGGAGGGCGGAAGAGCAGTTCTTC.